The text below deals with one T cell receptor (beta chain). This clonotype showed up many times. Its antigen specificity is not known. There are no base qualities to consult, and no much larger clone falls within one base. The record originates from a study of early T cells in non-severe SARS-CoV-2 infection (TCRdb year 2021). For context, the study as a whole: Bulk RNA from unsorted whole blood was used for TCR sequencing, so alpha and beta chains could not be paired.

Measured from the cysteine to the phenylalanine, the CDR3 is 11 residues long. The entry retains the CDR3 DNA only, 33 bases that are in frame from base 1. CDR1 and CDR2 were assigned from the germline V gene (reference sequence) as DFQATT and SNEGSKA. The library came from 5' RACE. Sequencing used a NextSeq 500. Unique molecular identifiers were attached to individual cDNA molecules in the TCR library protocol so that sequencing error and PCR bias could be corrected. TCR alpha and beta chains were both sequenced, and the abundances of alpha and beta sequences in each sample were closely correlated with each other. The original pipeline was this. V gene, J gene and CDR3 annotation of TCR sequences was performed with Decombinator V4. TCRs were defined as expanded if a significant change between any two time points was detected under a Poisson model with p below 0.0001. TCR abundances were normalised to the total number of TCRs sequenced in each sample and reported as counts per million. MAIT TCRs were defined by TRAV1-2 paired with TRAJ12, TRAJ20 or TRAJ33, and iNKT TCRs by TRAV10 paired with TRAJ18. A search of VDJdb, accessed on 1 November 2021, was run for TCRs annotated to CMV, EBV and SARS-CoV-2, with TCRs annotated for multiple antigens excluded. The raw public data were reprocessed by TCRdb itself: fastp quality trimming at Q25, MiXCR clonotype calling, in-frame beta chains only. Merged by CDR3 protein, the rows form single entries marked with the most common genes and DNA. TCRdb, not the authors, supplied the V and J calls. The sample table lists fewer than 85,000 distinct CDR3 sequences, around 11% of them with a count of one. Approximately 12% of the sample is held by the ten biggest clonotypes.

Set within a cohort of healthcare workers in London, UK, this nested case-control study involved weekly PCR testing of nasopharyngeal swabs along with blood sampling. Healthcare workers were enrolled in the week of the UK lockdown, from 23 to 31 March 2020, and were followed every week for up to 16 weeks. Broader findings and caveats from the paper: VDJdb matching was skewed toward anti-spike CD8 responses and likely underestimated virus-specific expansions, missing private and CD4 specificities.

The sequence is built from TRBV20-1 and TRBJ1-2, with the D gene not confidently named. The source was whole blood, collected at baseline. The origin of this receptor is an adult who was a healthcare worker with PCR-confirmed SARS-CoV-2 infection or an uninfected control (not recorded which). The sequenced DNA is TGCAGGATTCCGGGCCCCTATGGCTACACCTTC. The translation is CRIPGPYGYTF.